This T cell receptor beta chain was found in a study of cytomegalovirus exposure and HLA in healthy donors. PCR employed 60 Vbeta and 13 Jbeta primers. This table comes from immunoSEQ multiplex PCR, and its TCRdb copy is limited to in-frame clones, with some not included. The repertoire has tens of thousands of clones, about three quarters of them found once; the top ten carry less than 4%. Despite likely unrecorded immune exposures, the donors were nominally healthy at the time of sampling. Sample: PBMCs. This TCR was sampled from a woman aged 25 to 39 in good health and CMV-seronegative.

The CDR3 DNA follows: TGTGCCAGCAGCCGGGAGTCGGGCACCAAGACCTACAATGAGCAGTTCTTC. The encoded protein is CASSRESGTKTYNEQFF. This rearrangement joins TRBV7-9 to TRBJ2-1; tentatively, D is TRBD2 (6 bases). Germline values: CDR1 SEHNR, CDR2 FQNEAQ (reference sequence). Trimming removed 5 bases from V and 2 bases from J, with 19 bases in between. The CDR3 runs 17 residues.